This TCR beta chain was captured in a study of blood T cell repertoires in COVID-19. Study summary: Italy, Spain and the United States were the sources of the convalescent and acute COVID-19 samples. T cells, B-cell-depleted T cells, or PBMCs supplied cDNA or gDNA.

In the original processing: How many nucleated cells were present was estimated from reference gene primer amplification. Assay: immunoSEQ multiplex PCR; the TCRdb copy retains only in-frame clones and omits some. From that table come the V and J calls and clone size; the DNA was used to work out D and trimming. Among approximately 130,000 clones, more than 80% were seen once, and the ten largest hold 4.3%. Only one count was recorded for this clone. The CDR3 is 13 residues long. The germline gives CDR1 SGHRS, CDR2 YFSETQ. Between the trimmed V and J ends, which lost 0 bases and 5 bases, there was a span of 8 bases.

The clonotype originates from a human donor in a cohort sampled during active COVID-19. The source material was peripheral blood. The gene calls are TRBV5-1 and TRBJ1-1; tentative D call: TRBD1 (5 bases). The CDR3 region has the DNA TGCGCCAGCAGCTTGGCAGGGATTACTGAAGCTTTCTTT. The encoded protein is CASSLAGITEAFF.